This TCR beta chain was found in a study of CD8 T cells in ankylosing spondylitis. General study results and limits: The authors reported significant enrichment of disease-linked clones in matched ankylosing spondylitis synovial fluid. Blood of patients with ankylosing spondylitis appeared to be characterized by a TCR beta motif of several highly homologous variants.

TCRdb ran MiXCR on the 5' RACE reads and lists one entry per CDR3 protein. The sample comprises over 600,000 distinct CDR3 sequences, about 20% of which are singletons, and 15% to 20% rests with the top ten. Turning to this clonotype: Its antigen is as yet unknown.

This receptor was taken from a male donor with ankylosing spondylitis. The sequenced sample was blood, either unsorted or a sorted T cell fraction (not recorded which).

CDR3 in amino acids: CASRTGIAGYDTGELFF. The CDR3 DNA is TGTGCCAGCAGAACCGGGATAGCGGGGTACGACACCGGGGAGCTGTTTTTT. The chain employs TRBV5-5 and TRBJ2-2, with 8 bases aligning to TRBD2. V lost 5 bases to trimming and J lost 3 bases; unmatched junction nucleotides: 12. This CDR3 comprises 17 residues. Germline V CDR1 and CDR2: SGHKS, YYEKEE (reference sequence).